The text below deals with one T cell receptor beta chain. No antigen is known for it. These data are taken from a study of monozygotic twins with inflammatory bowel disease. Two nested PCRs, about 15 and 9 cycles, amplified TCRalpha and TCRbeta cDNA. TCRdb reprocessed the 5' RACE reads and reports one entry per CDR3 protein, with no DNA. With 190,000 or so distinct CDR3 sequences in the sample, the ten largest clones hold 1.6%. Study-wide results and limits: IBD patients had lower TCRbeta diversity (inverse Simpson) than healthy co-twins. Twins with IBD had fewer clonotypes in common with others than healthy twins, particularly during disease activity. Comparison of concordant versus discordant twins revealed no difference in repertoire similarity, possibly due to limited power.

This CDR3 spans 14 amino acids. From germline, CDR1 is DFQATT and CDR2 SNEGSKA (reference sequence). Sequences were obtained from blood. The receptor comes from a human donor with ulcerative colitis or Crohn's disease, or a healthy co-twin of an affected twin (not recorded which). The gene calls are TRBV20-1 and TRBJ1-2; TCRdb outputs TRBD1, but without DNA this stays unchecked. CDR3 region: CSARGRTGVIGYTF.